A few counts support the clone carrying this T cell receptor beta chain. This entry comes from a study of blood T cell repertoires in COVID-19. In the study overall: Samples taken during acute and convalescent COVID-19 were collected in the United States, Italy and Spain. T cells, B-cell-depleted T cells, or PBMCs provided the cDNA or gDNA that served as material.

Per the authors' pipeline: How many nucleated cells were present was estimated from reference gene primer amplification. Some clones are missing from TCRdb's copy, which holds only in-frame ones; the method was immunoSEQ multiplex PCR. V and J calls and clone size come straight from that table; D and trimming were deduced from the DNA. The repertoire holds 150,000 to 200,000 clones, with more than 80% as singletons. The CDR3 extends over 13 amino acids. Germline assignment: CDR1 LGHNA and CDR2 YSLEER. V gave up 3 bases and J gave up 7 bases, with 10 bases separating them. This chain connects TRBV4-3 to TRBJ2-1; D is ambiguous. This receptor was obtained from a man in his fifties with acute or convalescent COVID-19. Input material: peripheral blood. The CDR3 DNA is TGCGCCAGCAGCCAGGCTCTCTTGAATGAGCAGTTCTTC. It codes for CASSQALLNEQFF.